This T cell receptor beta chain stems from a study of blood T cell repertoires in COVID-19. Study context: Samples representing acute and convalescent COVID-19 were sourced from the United States, Italy and Spain. T cells, B-cell-depleted T cells, or PBMCs supplied cDNA or gDNA.

This CDR3 contains 15 residues. Germline trimming cut 3 bases from V and 7 bases from J; bases unmatched to any gene: 9. In germline, CDR1 is KGHSH, CDR2 LQKENI. This clone appeared a few times. Under the authors' procedure: The authors estimated nucleated cell counts from reference gene primer amplification. TCRdb keeps only in-frame clones here, not all; method: immunoSEQ multiplex PCR. V and J calls and clone size are copied from that table; D and trimming were computed from the DNA. This table holds around 170,000 clones, around 87% found once. The chain joins TRBV18 to TRBJ1-1; 9 positions match TRBD1. Source material: peripheral blood. The source is a woman aged 30 to 39 with active or convalescent COVID-19. This CDR3 is CASSPDRGALSEAFF. CDR3 in DNA: TGTGCCAGCTCACCCGACAGGGGGGCCTTAAGTGAAGCTTTCTTT.